A selection of T cell receptor beta chains follows, all from one sample in a study of blood T cell repertoires in COVID-19. Profiling relied on immunoSEQ multiplex PCR, and the TCRdb table lists in-frame clones only, not all of them. The data contain roughly 50,000 clones, 85% to 90% of them singletons. Sequencing used peripheral blood. Receptor source: a human donor in a cohort sampled during active COVID-19. Each CDR3 is given with its conserved first and last residue. D genes are given only for firm matches. Only some rows state a clone size, as once, few, many or a class for expanded clones.

>TRBD1|TRBV5-8|NA|TRBJ1-2|15
TGTGCCAGCAGCTTGGGCCGGGACAGGTCATATGGCTACACCTTC
CASSLGRDRSYGYTF
>NA|TRBV28|NA|TRBJ2-7|14
TGTGCCAGCAGTACCCGACGGAGCTCCTACGAGCAGTACTTC
CASSTRRSSYEQYF
>TRBD1|TRBV5-1|NA|TRBJ2-2|16
TGCGCCAGCAGCTCGGGACAGGGGGCGCCCACCGGGGAGCTGTTTTTT
CASSSGQGAPTGELFF
>NA|TRBV12-3/TRBV12-4|few|TRBJ2-7|12
TGTGCCAGCAGTGGACTCTCCTACGAGCAGTACTTC
CASSGLSYEQYF
>NA|TRBV7-9|NA|TRBJ1-2|16
TGTGCCAGCAGCCCACGCCGGGCAGGAGGAGTCTATGGCTACACCTTC
CASSPRRAGGVYGYTF
>TRBD1|TRBV28|NA|TRBJ1-5|15
TGTGCCAGCAGAACTACAGGGGGAAGCAATCAGCCCCAGCATTTT
CASRTTGGSNQPQHF
>NA|TRBV24-1|few|TRBJ2-5|17
TGTGCCACCAGTGATCCGTCCCGGGTCTCAAACCAAGAGACCCAGTACTTC
CATSDPSRVSNQETQYF
>NA|TRBV5-5|NA|TRBJ1-2|13
TGTGCCAGCAGCTTGGAGTCCGGGGTTGGCTACACCTTC
CASSLESGVGYTF
>TRBD2|TRBV29-1|NA|TRBJ2-3|17
TGCAGCGTTGAAGATCTGACTAGCGGGGGCTCCACAGATACGCAGTATTTT
CSVEDLTSGGSTDTQYF
>NA|TRBV6-1|NA|TRBJ1-2|11
TGTGCCAGCAAATCGGGGTTTGGCTACACCTTC
CASKSGFGYTF
>NA|TRBV28|NA|TRBJ1-5|17
TGTGCCAGCAGCCAATTTACGACATACCGGGGGAATCAGCCCCAGCATTTT
CASSQFTTYRGNQPQHF
>NA|TRBV29-1|NA|TRBJ2-1|14
TGCAGCGTAAGGTGGCAGGCTCTTCCCAATGAGCAGTTCTTC
CSVRWQALPNEQFF
>TRBD1|TRBV7-9|NA|TRBJ2-7|14
TGTGCCAGCAGCAAAAGTCAGGGGGCGCGAGAGCAGTACTTC
CASSKSQGAREQYF
>NA|TRBV5-5|few|TRBJ1-5|13
TGTGCCAGCAGCTTGGACACCAATCAGCCCCAGCATTTT
CASSLDTNQPQHF
>NA|TRBV29-1|NA|TRBJ1-1|13
TGCAGCGTTGTGGCAGGGGTTAGTACTGAAGCTTTCTTT
CSVVAGVSTEAFF
>TRBD2|TRBV2|few|TRBJ2-7|14
TGTGCCAGCAGACCTAGCGGGAACCGCTACGAGCAGTACTTC
CASRPSGNRYEQYF
>NA|TRBV20-1|NA|TRBJ2-7|11
TGCAGTGCTATCCTCTCCTACGAGCAGTACTTC
CSAILSYEQYF
>TRBD1|TRBV5-4|NA|TRBJ2-2|16
TGTGCCAGCAGCTCCCGGACAGGGGGAGGCTCCGGGGAGCTGTTTTTT
CASSSRTGGGSGELFF
>NA|TRBV18|NA|TRBJ1-5|15
TGTGCCAGCTCAAGGGGGAGTGGGAGCAATCAGCCCCAGCATTTT
CASSRGSGSNQPQHF
>NA|TRBV12-3/TRBV12-4|NA|TRBJ2-7|13
TGTGCCAGCAGTCCGACTAGGACCTACGAGCAGTACTTC
CASSPTRTYEQYF
>TRBD1|TRBV7-9|NA|TRBJ1-2|14
TGTGCCAGCAGCACCCAGGGGGTTGACTATGGCTACACCTTC
CASSTQGVDYGYTF
>TRBD1|TRBV2|NA|TRBJ2-5|13
TGTGCCAGCAGAATACAGGGGGCAGAGACCCAGTACTTC
CASRIQGAETQYF
>NA|TRBV5-1|NA|TRBJ1-4|15
TGCGCCAGCAGCCCCTCAGGGTTTACCCAAGAAAAACTGTTTTTT
CASSPSGFTQEKLFF
>TRBD1|TRBV5-1|NA|TRBJ2-1|16
TGCGCCAGCAGCTTGGCAGGACAGGTCATCAGCAATGAGCAGTTCTTC
CASSLAGQVISNEQFF
>NA|TRBV5-4|NA|TRBJ1-1|14
TGTGCCAGCAGCTCAACTTTACGGTACACTGAAGCTTTCTTT
CASSSTLRYTEAFF
>NA|TRBV10-3|once|TRBJ1-5|15
TGTGCCATCAGTGAGTCGAGGGAGAGCAATCAGCCCCAGCATTTT
CAISESRESNQPQHF
>NA|TRBV30|NA|TRBJ1-1|15
TGTGCCTGGAGTCTCCCGGACAGACTAAACACTGAAGCTTTCTTT
CAWSLPDRLNTEAFF
>TRBD1|TRBV5-1|NA|TRBJ1-4|15
TGCGCCAGCAGCTTCGTAGGACAGGGGAATGAAAAACTGTTTTTT
CASSFVGQGNEKLFF
>TRBD1|TRBV12-3/TRBV12-4|NA|TRBJ1-2|13
TGTGCCAGCAGGAAACAGGGGGCTGGTGGCTACACCTTC
CASRKQGAGGYTF
>NA|TRBV10-3|NA|TRBJ1-6|15
TGTGCCATCAGTGCATTTCGGGAGGGAAATTCACCCCTCCACTTT
CAISAFREGNSPLHF
>NA|TRBV11-2|NA|TRBJ2-7|14
TGTGCCAGCAGCTTAGTAGCTAGCTGGTACGAGCAGTACTTC
CASSLVASWYEQYF
>NA|TRBV6-1|NA|TRBJ2-1|14
TGTGCCAGCAGGGAAGGCACGCCGGGGACACGGCAGTTCTTC
CASREGTPGTRQFF
>TRBD2|TRBV5-4|NA|TRBJ2-2|17
TGTGCCAGCAGCTTGGGCGGGGCTAGCGGGTACACCGGGGAGCTGTTTTTT
CASSLGGASGYTGELFF
>NA|TRBV21-1|NA|TRBJ2-7|12
TGTGCCAGCAGCAAACTTCTCTACGAGCAGTACTTC
CASSKLLYEQYF
>TRBD1|TRBV2|NA|TRBJ2-2|17
TGTGCCAGCAGTGGACCCCTCCCCTCGACAGGGACCGGGGAGCTGTTTTTT
CASSGPLPSTGTGELFF
>TRBD2|TRBV3-1/TRBV3-2|NA|TRBJ2-1|16
TGTGCCAGCAGCCTCTCACTTAGCGGGCCGTACAATGAGCAGTTCTTC
CASSLSLSGPYNEQFF
>TRBD1|TRBV5-1|NA|TRBJ1-1|18
TGCGCCAGCAGCTTGGGGGGGACAGGTTATATGTCTTTGACTGAAGCTTTCTTT
CASSLGGTGYMSLTEAFF
>TRBD2|TRBV14|NA|TRBJ2-7|17
TGTGCCAGCAGCCAAAAGGGACTAGCGGTGATGTCCTACGAGCAGTACTTC
CASSQKGLAVMSYEQYF
>NA|TRBV5-1|NA|TRBJ2-7|14
TGCGCCAGCAGCCGGGAAATCACCCTCTACGAGCAGTACTTC
CASSREITLYEQYF
>NA|TRBV5-4|NA|TRBJ1-1|15
TGTGCCAGCAGCCGTCCCGAGTCGCTGAACACTGAAGCTTTCTTT
CASSRPESLNTEAFF
>NA|TRBV2|NA|TRBJ2-2|14
TGTGCCAGCAAGCTAGCCATACCTAGCGGGGAGCTGTTTTTT
CASKLAIPSGELFF
>TRBD2|TRBV5-1|NA|TRBJ2-5|16
TGCGCCAGCAGCTTGGCCGGACTAGCGGGGGGAGAGACCCAGTACTTC
CASSLAGLAGGETQYF
>NA|TRBV6-6|NA|TRBJ2-6|15
TGTGCCAGCAGTTACCCCAGGTCCCGGGCCAACGTCCTGACTTTC
CASSYPRSRANVLTF
>TRBD2|TRBV9|NA|TRBJ2-1|17
TGTGCCAGCAGCGTAGGGGGACTAGCGGCCCTTGGGAATGAGCAGTTCTTC
CASSVGGLAALGNEQFF
>TRBD2|TRBV11-2|NA|TRBJ2-2|18
TGTGCCAGCAGCTTAGATCCCGGACTAGCGGTGAACACCGGGGAGCTGTTTTTT
CASSLDPGLAVNTGELFF
>TRBD1|TRBV18|NA|TRBJ2-2|15
TGTGCCAGCTCACGGGGACAGGGGATCACCGGGGAGCTGTTTTTT
CASSRGQGITGELFF
>NA|TRBV6-5|NA|TRBJ2-7|16
TGTGCCAGCAGTTACCTCGGACAGCCGAGCTCCTACGAGCAGTACTTC
CASSYLGQPSSYEQYF
>TRBD1|TRBV7-8|NA|TRBJ2-7|16
TGTGCCAGCAGCCCTGGGACAGGGGGCGCGAGATACGAGCAGTACTTC
CASSPGTGGARYEQYF
>TRBD2|TRBV2|NA|TRBJ2-1|16
TGTGCCAGCAACCCCGGGACTAGCGGGAGGTGGAATGAGCAGTTCTTC
CASNPGTSGRWNEQFF
>NA|TRBV19|NA|TRBJ2-3|14
TGTGCCAGTAGTGCCGACACCCGCACAGATACGCAGTATTTT
CASSADTRTDTQYF
>TRBD1|TRBV7-9|NA|TRBJ1-1|16
TGTGCCAGCAGCCCTCCTCGACAGGGGGCAAGCACTGAAGCTTTCTTT
CASSPPRQGASTEAFF
>TRBD2|TRBV27|NA|TRBJ2-1|14
TGTGCCAGCAGCCGCGGGGGGTCCTACAATGAGCAGTTCTTC
CASSRGGSYNEQFF